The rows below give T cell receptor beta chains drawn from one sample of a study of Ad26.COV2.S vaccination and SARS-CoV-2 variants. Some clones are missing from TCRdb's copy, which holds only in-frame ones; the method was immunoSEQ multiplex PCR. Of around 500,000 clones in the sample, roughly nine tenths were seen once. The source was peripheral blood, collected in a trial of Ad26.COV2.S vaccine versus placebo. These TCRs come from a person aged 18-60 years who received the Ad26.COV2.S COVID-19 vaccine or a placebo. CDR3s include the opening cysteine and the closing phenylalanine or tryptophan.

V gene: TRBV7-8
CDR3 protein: CASIAWDKAGPEADTQYF

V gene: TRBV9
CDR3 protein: CASSVDARPGDTQYF

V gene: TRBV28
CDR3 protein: CASSSSGTGLYEQYF

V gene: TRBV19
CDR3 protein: CASSSRQGVVEQYF

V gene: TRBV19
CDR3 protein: CASRQQGLSYEQYF

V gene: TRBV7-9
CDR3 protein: CASIFTGGDTQYF

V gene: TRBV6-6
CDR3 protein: CASLTDNQPQHF

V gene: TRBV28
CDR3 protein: CASGPGTTYEQYF

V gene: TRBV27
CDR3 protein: CASSFGNSGVYNEQFF

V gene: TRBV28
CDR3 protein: CASSPEVVSSWPPMSSYEQYF

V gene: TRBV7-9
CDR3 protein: CASSLEGTAGYTF

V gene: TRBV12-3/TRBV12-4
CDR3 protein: CASSYSTTSEQYF

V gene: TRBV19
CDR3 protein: CASSIWGTSGKNEQFF

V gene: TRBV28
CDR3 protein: CASSSGTARSNQPQHF

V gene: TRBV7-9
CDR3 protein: CASSLGEGSPLHF

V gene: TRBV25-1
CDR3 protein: CASSVLGATNEKLFF

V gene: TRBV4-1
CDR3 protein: CASSQPYLEGYTF

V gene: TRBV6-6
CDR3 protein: CASSRQEVRAPSYEQYF

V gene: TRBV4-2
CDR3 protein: CASSQEGGMNTEAFF

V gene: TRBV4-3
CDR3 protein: CASKAVIKRYDQPQHF

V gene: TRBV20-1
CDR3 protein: CSAGTGPSYF

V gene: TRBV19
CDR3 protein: CASSINSGAFQEQYF

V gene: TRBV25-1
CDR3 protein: CASSEGGTVLNEQFF

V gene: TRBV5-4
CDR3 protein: CASSQITGTAGYTF

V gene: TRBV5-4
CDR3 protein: CASSLDKNIQYF

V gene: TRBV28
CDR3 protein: CASSLDRVRGTYEQYF

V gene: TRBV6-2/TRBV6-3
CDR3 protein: CASSYTGTGDGYTF

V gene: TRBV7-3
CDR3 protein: CASSAYIDGRWFF

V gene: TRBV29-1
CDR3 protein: CSPCVPSRGYGYTF

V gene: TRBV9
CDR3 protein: CASSVSGTNTGELFF

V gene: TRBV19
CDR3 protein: CASTPTGTHTGIYGYTF

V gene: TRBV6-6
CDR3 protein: CASRVGDIWGLEQYF

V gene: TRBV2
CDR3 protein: CASSEPGLGSYNEQFF

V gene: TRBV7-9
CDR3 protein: CASSLGFSSYEQYF

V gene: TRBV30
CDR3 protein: CAWNPASGSVQFF

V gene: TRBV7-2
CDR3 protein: CASSSFLGNTPNSPLHF

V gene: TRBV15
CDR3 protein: CATSRDLQPNEKLFF

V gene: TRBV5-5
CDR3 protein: CASSLARGSLYSYEQYF